This TCR beta chain was sequenced during a study of identical twins. Notes on the study in general: Models underpredicted monozygotic twin sharing of out-of-frame TCR alpha.

Each CDR3 protein is one row after TCRdb ran MiXCR on the 5' RACE reads. The table shows 500,000 to 550,000 distinct CDR3 sequences, with around 24% occurring only once. This clonotype was counted between two and nine times. Its antigen is as yet unknown. At one end, the junction sequence differs from germline, possibly due to a read error. The CDR3 runs to 15 residues. Germline V gene lookup returns CDR1 MDHEN and CDR2 SYDVKM. These same records also appear under a second study, on yellow fever vaccine responses in identical twins. This second report adds: Twins reportedly mounted vaccine T cell responses that seemed partly convergent, partly personalized.

The sequenced sample consisted of CD4+ T cells sorted from blood. The chain is built from TRBV28 and TRBJ1-5, with TRBD1 as a possible D gene (5 bases). The clonotype originates from a woman aged 18-29 years in good health. The CDR3 loop reads CASRLPTGADQPQHF. DNA for the CDR3: TGTGCCAGCCGTTTACCTACCGGGGCGGATCAGCCCCAGCATTTT.